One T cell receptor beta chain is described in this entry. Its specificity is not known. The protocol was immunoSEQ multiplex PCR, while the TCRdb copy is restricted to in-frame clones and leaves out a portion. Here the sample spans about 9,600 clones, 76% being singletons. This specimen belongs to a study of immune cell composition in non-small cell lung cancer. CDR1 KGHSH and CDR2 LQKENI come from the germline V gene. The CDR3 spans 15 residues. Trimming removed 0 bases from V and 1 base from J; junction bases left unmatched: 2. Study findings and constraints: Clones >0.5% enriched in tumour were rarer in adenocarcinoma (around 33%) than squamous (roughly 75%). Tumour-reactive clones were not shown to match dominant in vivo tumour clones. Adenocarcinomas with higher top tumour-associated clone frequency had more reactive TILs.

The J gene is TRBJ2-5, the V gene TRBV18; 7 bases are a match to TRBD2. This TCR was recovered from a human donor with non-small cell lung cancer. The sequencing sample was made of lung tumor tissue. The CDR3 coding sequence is TGTGCCAGCTCACCACCTTCTAGCGGCCAAGAGACCCAGTACTTC. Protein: CASSPPSSGQETQYF.